Listed below are T cell receptor beta chains from one sample, sequenced in a study of vaccination and CD4 T cells after COVID-19. Their target antigens are unknown. Using its own MiXCR run on the PCR reads, TCRdb lists one record per CDR3 protein. The sample includes about 9,700 distinct CDR3 sequences, roughly two thirds of them seen just once. Sequencing was performed on CD4+ T cells from blood, cultured in vitro. The receptors were sampled from a human donor who had recovered from COVID-19. The CDR3 runs from the conserved cysteine through the conserved F or W. The order of the fields is V gene, D gene, clone size, J gene, CDR3 protein, CDR3 DNA. The D gene is left open where the match is weak. Some rows have no size entry. The others give once, few or many, or a class for an expanded clone.

v_gene: TRBV10-1; d_gene: TRBD1; abundance: few; j_gene: TRBJ1-2; CDR3aa: CASSERTGEGYTF; CDR3nt: TGCGCCAGCAGTGAAAGAACAGGGGAGGGCTACACCTTC
v_gene: TRBV9; d_gene: TRBD1; abundance: .; j_gene: TRBJ1-6; CDR3aa: CASSDGGAGGSPLHF; CDR3nt: TGTGCCAGCAGCGACGGGGGCGCAGGGGGTTCACCCCTCCACTTT
v_gene: TRBV20-1; d_gene: .; abundance: .; j_gene: TRBJ2-2; CDR3aa: CSASLSGRYTGELFF; CDR3nt: TGCAGTGCTAGCCTATCAGGGCGATACACCGGGGAGCTGTTTTTT
v_gene: TRBV7-2; d_gene: .; abundance: .; j_gene: TRBJ1-2; CDR3aa: CASSFDRYGGYTF; CDR3nt: TGTGCCAGCAGCTTCGACCGGTATGGAGGCTACACCTTC
v_gene: TRBV29-1; d_gene: TRBD1; abundance: .; j_gene: TRBJ1-3; CDR3aa: CSVGQGGGNTIYF; CDR3nt: TGCAGCGTCGGACAGGGAGGTGGAAACACCATATATTTT
v_gene: TRBV7-2; d_gene: .; abundance: .; j_gene: TRBJ2-1; CDR3aa: CASSLAGRSYNEQFF; CDR3nt: TGTGCCAGCAGCTTAGCGGGGAGGTCCTACAATGAGCAGTTCTTC
v_gene: TRBV7-2; d_gene: TRBD1; abundance: .; j_gene: TRBJ1-6; CDR3aa: CASSPTGNSPLHF; CDR3nt: TGTGCCAGCAGTCCGACAGGGAATTCACCCCTCCACTTT
v_gene: TRBV2; d_gene: .; abundance: .; j_gene: TRBJ2-7; CDR3aa: CASSYGGSSYEQYF; CDR3nt: TGTGCCAGCAGTTACGGGGGATCTTCCTACGAGCAGTACTTC
v_gene: TRBV5-4; d_gene: .; abundance: .; j_gene: TRBJ1-6; CDR3aa: CASSLGGVSSYNSPLHF; CDR3nt: TGTGCCAGCAGCTTGGGAGGGGTGAGCTCCTATAATTCACCCCTCCACTTT
v_gene: TRBV5-4; d_gene: TRBD1; abundance: .; j_gene: TRBJ1-3; CDR3aa: CASSRGTGSLSGNTIYF; CDR3nt: TGTGCCAGCAGCCGCGGGACAGGTTCTCTCTCTGGAAACACCATATATTTT
v_gene: TRBV19; d_gene: TRBD1; abundance: .; j_gene: TRBJ2-7; CDR3aa: CASSLARDSSYEQYF; CDR3nt: TGTGCCAGTAGTCTGGCCCGGGACAGCTCCTACGAGCAGTACTTC
v_gene: TRBV7-2; d_gene: TRBD2; abundance: few; j_gene: TRBJ2-3; CDR3aa: CASSLAGSGGTDTQYF; CDR3nt: TGTGCCAGCAGCTTAGCGGGGAGCGGGGGCACAGATACGCAGTATTTT
v_gene: TRBV20-1; d_gene: .; abundance: .; j_gene: TRBJ1-6; CDR3aa: CSARSGVGQDSPLHF; CDR3nt: TGCAGTGCTAGATCGGGGGTGGGTCAGGATTCACCCCTCCACTTT
v_gene: TRBV10-1; d_gene: .; abundance: .; j_gene: TRBJ2-5; CDR3aa: CASSEGGGKETQYF; CDR3nt: TGCGCCAGCAGTGAGGGTGGCGGGAAAGAGACCCAGTACTTC
v_gene: TRBV7-2; d_gene: TRBD1; abundance: once; j_gene: TRBJ1-6; CDR3aa: CASSGTAHAPGDSPLHF; CDR3nt: TGTGCCAGCAGCGGGACAGCACACGCCCCTGGGGATTCACCCCTCCACTTT
v_gene: TRBV28; d_gene: .; abundance: .; j_gene: TRBJ2-5; CDR3aa: CASSLEAVETQYF; CDR3nt: TGTGCCAGCAGTTTAGAGGCCGTGGAGACCCAGTACTTC
v_gene: TRBV5-1; d_gene: .; abundance: .; j_gene: TRBJ1-2; CDR3aa: CASSYEFTGRTNYGYTF; CDR3nt: TGCGCCAGCAGCTATGAATTCACAGGGAGAACTAACTATGGCTACACCTTC
v_gene: TRBV19; d_gene: .; abundance: .; j_gene: TRBJ2-3; CDR3aa: CASTSVGEPGTDTQYF; CDR3nt: TGTGCCAGTACCTCAGTGGGAGAGCCTGGAACAGATACGCAGTATTTT
v_gene: TRBV20-1; d_gene: .; abundance: .; j_gene: TRBJ2-1; CDR3aa: CSASGLSYNEQFF; CDR3nt: TGCAGTGCTAGTGGACTCTCCTACAATGAGCAGTTCTTC
v_gene: TRBV12-5; d_gene: .; abundance: .; j_gene: TRBJ2-7; CDR3aa: CASGLVPETYEQYF; CDR3nt: TGTGCTAGTGGTTTGGTCCCGGAGACCTACGAGCAGTACTTC
v_gene: TRBV20-1; d_gene: TRBD1; abundance: few; j_gene: TRBJ1-1; CDR3aa: CSVKTGVGPVAEAFF; CDR3nt: TGCAGTGTAAAGACAGGGGTCGGGCCCGTGGCTGAAGCTTTCTTT
v_gene: TRBV19; d_gene: TRBD2; abundance: .; j_gene: TRBJ2-2; CDR3aa: CASSIAPGLAFTGELFF; CDR3nt: TGTGCCAGTAGTATTGCCCCGGGACTAGCGTTCACCGGGGAGCTGTTTTTT
v_gene: TRBV27; d_gene: .; abundance: few; j_gene: TRBJ1-6; CDR3aa: CASSFEGRRNSPLHF; CDR3nt: TGTGCCAGCAGTTTTGAGGGACGGAGGAATTCACCCCTCCACTTT
v_gene: TRBV30; d_gene: .; abundance: .; j_gene: TRBJ2-3; CDR3aa: CAWEPGPTDTQYF; CDR3nt: TGTGCCTGGGAGCCAGGTCCGACAGATACGCAGTATTTT
v_gene: TRBV7-2; d_gene: .; abundance: .; j_gene: TRBJ2-7; CDR3aa: CASSLGAVYYEQYF; CDR3nt: TGTGCCAGCAGCTTAGGAGCAGTGTACTACGAGCAGTACTTC
v_gene: TRBV11-3; d_gene: TRBD2; abundance: .; j_gene: TRBJ2-3; CDR3aa: CASSPGTSGGLSTDTQYF; CDR3nt: TGTGCCAGCAGCCCCGGGACTAGCGGGGGGCTAAGCACAGATACGCAGTATTTT
v_gene: TRBV7-2; d_gene: .; abundance: .; j_gene: TRBJ1-2; CDR3aa: CASSAGGWQVYGYTF; CDR3nt: TGTGCCAGCAGCGCTGGAGGTTGGCAAGTCTATGGCTACACCTTC
v_gene: TRBV7-8; d_gene: .; abundance: .; j_gene: TRBJ1-2; CDR3aa: CASSLEGRREVPGGYTF; CDR3nt: TGTGCCAGCAGCTTAGAGGGGAGGAGGGAAGTCCCAGGTGGCTACACCTTC
v_gene: TRBV27; d_gene: .; abundance: .; j_gene: TRBJ1-6; CDR3aa: CASSEDRIRVSPLHF; CDR3nt: TGTGCCAGCAGTGAAGACAGGATACGCGTTTCACCCCTCCACTTT
v_gene: TRBV12-3/TRBV12-4; d_gene: .; abundance: .; j_gene: TRBJ1-1; CDR3aa: CASTLGGSTEAFF; CDR3nt: TGTGCCAGCACCTTAGGGGGGAGCACTGAAGCTTTCTTT
v_gene: TRBV24-1; d_gene: .; abundance: few; j_gene: TRBJ2-2; CDR3aa: CATSDPYGGGSKSGELFF; CDR3nt: TGTGCCACCAGTGATCCCTACGGAGGAGGGTCAAAGTCCGGGGAGCTGTTTTTT
v_gene: TRBV28; d_gene: TRBD1; abundance: .; j_gene: TRBJ1-2; CDR3aa: CASSTTGLAYGYTF; CDR3nt: TGTGCCAGCAGTACGACAGGGCTCGCCTATGGCTACACCTTC
v_gene: TRBV4-2; d_gene: .; abundance: .; j_gene: TRBJ1-1; CDR3aa: CASSQAEVGLNTEAFF; CDR3nt: TGTGCCAGCAGCCAAGCTGAGGTGGGCTTGAACACTGAAGCTTTCTTT
v_gene: TRBV7-9; d_gene: .; abundance: few; j_gene: TRBJ2-5; CDR3aa: CASSLERPGGETQYF; CDR3nt: TGTGCCAGCAGCTTAGAACGGCCCGGGGGAGAGACCCAGTACTTC
v_gene: TRBV11-2; d_gene: TRBD2; abundance: few; j_gene: TRBJ2-7; CDR3aa: CASTYRAGGRYEQYF; CDR3nt: TGTGCCAGCACCTATAGGGCGGGGGGGCGGTACGAGCAGTACTTC
v_gene: TRBV20-1; d_gene: .; abundance: .; j_gene: TRBJ1-6; CDR3aa: CSARDPRESSYNSPLHF; CDR3nt: TGCAGTGCTAGAGATCCCCGGGAAAGCTCCTATAATTCACCCCTCCACTTT
v_gene: TRBV20-1; d_gene: TRBD1; abundance: .; j_gene: TRBJ1-5; CDR3aa: CSASTGDGNQPQHF; CDR3nt: TGCAGTGCATCTACAGGGGATGGCAATCAGCCCCAGCATTTT
v_gene: TRBV18; d_gene: .; abundance: .; j_gene: TRBJ1-2; CDR3aa: CASSPGGNRRGYTF; CDR3nt: TGTGCCAGCTCACCGGGAGGGAATCGGCGTGGCTACACCTTC
v_gene: TRBV6-1; d_gene: .; abundance: .; j_gene: TRBJ2-7; CDR3aa: CASSPPGFRLGEQYF; CDR3nt: TGTGCCAGCAGCCCCCCAGGATTCCGACTAGGGGAGCAGTACTTC
v_gene: TRBV27; d_gene: .; abundance: .; j_gene: TRBJ2-3; CDR3aa: CATRDSFTDTQYF; CDR3nt: TGTGCCACCCGGGACTCCTTCACAGATACGCAGTATTTT
v_gene: TRBV20-1; d_gene: TRBD2; abundance: .; j_gene: TRBJ2-5; CDR3aa: CSAPDSGVGETQYF; CDR3nt: TGCAGTGCCCCCGATAGCGGGGTCGGGGAGACCCAGTACTTC
v_gene: TRBV30; d_gene: .; abundance: once; j_gene: TRBJ1-6; CDR3aa: CAWSESAPYNSPLHF; CDR3nt: TGTGCCTGGAGTGAAAGCGCTCCCTATAATTCACCCCTCCACTTT
v_gene: TRBV20-1; d_gene: .; abundance: .; j_gene: TRBJ1-1; CDR3aa: CSASMVTEAFF; CDR3nt: TGCAGTGCTTCCATGGTCACTGAAGCTTTCTTT
v_gene: TRBV15; d_gene: .; abundance: few; j_gene: TRBJ2-5; CDR3aa: CATSRDRIPIETQYF; CDR3nt: TGTGCCACCAGCAGAGATCGTATCCCTATAGAGACCCAGTACTTC
v_gene: TRBV2; d_gene: .; abundance: .; j_gene: TRBJ1-6; CDR3aa: CASRDDYNSPLHF; CDR3nt: TGTGCCAGCAGAGATGACTATAATTCACCCCTCCACTTT
v_gene: TRBV2; d_gene: TRBD1; abundance: .; j_gene: TRBJ1-5; CDR3aa: CASTADRGYSNQPQHF; CDR3nt: TGTGCCAGCACCGCCGACAGGGGCTATAGCAATCAGCCCCAGCATTTT
v_gene: TRBV20-1; d_gene: .; abundance: .; j_gene: TRBJ1-2; CDR3aa: CSVWGGGVGYTF; CDR3nt: TGCAGTGTATGGGGGGGAGGGGTTGGCTACACCTTC
v_gene: TRBV6-1; d_gene: .; abundance: .; j_gene: TRBJ2-5; CDR3aa: CASSRGGGQETQYF; CDR3nt: TGTGCCAGCAGTCGGGGAGGTGGTCAAGAGACCCAGTACTTC
v_gene: TRBV7-7; d_gene: .; abundance: .; j_gene: TRBJ2-5; CDR3aa: CASSFAQQETQYF; CDR3nt: TGTGCTAGCAGCTTCGCGCAGCAAGAGACCCAGTACTTC
v_gene: TRBV7-9; d_gene: .; abundance: .; j_gene: TRBJ2-1; CDR3aa: CASSGSTTYNEQFF; CDR3nt: TGTGCCAGCAGCGGCAGCACAACCTACAATGAGCAGTTCTTC
v_gene: TRBV27; d_gene: TRBD1; abundance: .; j_gene: TRBJ1-5; CDR3aa: CASGRQGAYQPQHF; CDR3nt: TGTGCCAGCGGAAGACAGGGGGCCTATCAGCCCCAGCATTTT
v_gene: TRBV10-3; d_gene: TRBD1; abundance: .; j_gene: TRBJ1-5; CDR3aa: CAIGDRSSNQPQHF; CDR3nt: TGTGCCATAGGGGACAGGTCTAGCAATCAGCCCCAGCATTTT
v_gene: TRBV6-5; d_gene: .; abundance: .; j_gene: TRBJ2-5; CDR3aa: CASSYSGSRSTETQYF; CDR3nt: TGTGCCAGCAGTTACTCAGGATCTAGGAGTACGGAGACCCAGTACTTC